These 6 T cell receptor beta chains share one sample of origin, sequenced in a study of T cell responses to AZD1222 COVID-19 vaccine (dated by TCRdb to the early 2020s). Sample time point, as interpreted from the label and publication: about 28 days (+/-7) after the second vaccine dose. Libraries were prepared through the immunoSEQ multiplex PCR assay. Held by TCRdb, this immuneACCESS table contains in-frame sequences only and omits some clones. Under half of the omission traces to an unresolved V gene where checked; the cause of the rest is unknown. The sample table shows 200,000 or so clones, and roughly 92% are seen once. The ten largest account for around 1% of the sample. The source material was peripheral blood, sampled 28 days after the second AZD1222 dose. All receptors derive from an adult who received the AZD1222 COVID-19 vaccine.

The chain couples TRBV18 to TRBJ2-7, with D uncertain. This CDR3 contains 12 residues. Per germline, CDR1 KGHSH and CDR2 LQKENI. V lost 1 base and J 6 bases, leaving 7 bases between the germline ends. The CDR3 protein is CASSPQLSEQYF. The CDR3 DNA reads TGTGCCAGCTCACCACAACTTTCCGAGCAGTACTTC.

The chain recombines TRBV6-5 with TRBJ2-7; 8 nucleotides agree with TRBD1. Germline lookup yields CDR1 MNHEY and CDR2 SVGAGI. This CDR3 has 13 residues. Trimming took 6 bases from V and 5 from J; bases not matched to a gene: 6. CDR3 amino acids: CASRNDRGDEQYF. The CDR3 DNA reads TGTGCCAGCAGGAACGACAGGGGTGACGAGCAGTACTTC.

The gene calls are TRBV7-9 and TRBJ1-6; 7 bases align to TRBD1. Germline trimming cut 2 bases from V and 9 bases from J; bases unmatched to any gene: 4. In germline, CDR1 is SEHNR, CDR2 FQNEAQ (reference sequence). The CDR3 is made up of 14 amino acids. DNA for the CDR3: TGTGCCAGCAGCTTACGACAGGGTCTTTCACCCCTCCACTTT. Its translation is CASSLRQGLSPLHF.

The chain combines TRBV5-4 with TRBJ2-6, with D hard to call. Germline V gene sequence: CDR1 SGHNT, CDR2 YYREEE (reference sequence). The CDR3 runs 15 residues. Trimming stripped 0 bases from V and 1 base from J, with 5 bases between. For the CDR3, the DNA is TGTGCCAGCAGCTTGGTCGGGTCTGGGGCCAACGTCCTGACTTTC. It translates to CASSLVGSGANVLTF.

This sequence joins TRBV9 and TRBJ1-6; 9 nucleotides align to TRBD1. The V gene end was trimmed by 2 bases and the J gene end by 0 bases; junction bases not matched to a gene: 3. The CDR3 has 17 residues. CDR1 is SGDLS and CDR2 is YYNGEE in the germline V gene. CDR3 bases: TGTGCCAGCAGCGTCAACAGGGGGCCCTCCTATAATTCACCCCTCCACTTT. Protein product: CASSVNRGPSYNSPLHF.

The chain has TRBV14 and TRBJ2-2, with 8 bases fitting TRBD1. This CDR3 contains 16 residues. V shed 4 bases, J shed 3 bases, and the junction held 7 bases outside the gene matches. The germline CDR1 and CDR2 sequences are SGHDN and FVKESK. The CDR3 DNA follows: TGTGCCAGCAGCCCCCGACAGGGGTCGTACACCGGGGAGCTGTTTTTT. Translated, it gives CASSPRQGSYTGELFF.